This T cell receptor beta chain was sequenced in a study of cytomegalovirus exposure and HLA in healthy donors. Study-level information: Unique TCRs numbering about 85 million, obtained from HLA-typed donors, made up an early data release. The study's findings and limits: Highest at DRB1 and lowest at HLA-C, TCR association rates differed among HLA loci in a later analysis. It was only CMV serostatus that was available as immune exposure information.

The primer mix had 60 Vbeta and 13 Jbeta primers. TCRdb's copy holds only in-frame clones and misses some; the assay was immunoSEQ multiplex PCR. The sample carries about 120,000 clones, 74% recorded once. In germline, CDR1 is SGHRS, CDR2 YFSETQ. The ends were cut back, 4 bases at V and 4 bases at J, with 14 bases in the middle. The CDR3 contains 14 residues. A few counts support this clone. Its antigen is undetermined. The sequenced sample was PBMCs. This clonotype was obtained from a woman aged 45-59 years in good health and CMV-seropositive. The chain employs TRBV5-1 and TRBJ2-5; D may be TRBD1 (6 bases). The CDR3 DNA reads TGCGCCAGCAGCATAAAACAGGGCACAGAGACCCAGTACTTC. Residues: CASSIKQGTETQYF.